This T cell receptor beta chain was sequenced for a study of T cell responses to AZD1222 COVID-19 vaccine (dated by TCRdb to the early 2020s). Regarding the study in general: AZD1222 recipients with second doses at about 4 weeks or about 12 weeks were pooled, because spike-specific TCR depth and breadth did not differ between schedules. A total of 240 or so trial participants underwent TCR sequencing, of whom under 220 had received two doses of AZD1222 and around 25 had received two doses of the MenACWY control vaccine. Enrollment into the trials was organized by age into subgroups of 18-55, 56-69 and 70-plus years, and those subgroups contained about 150, 27 and 61 TCR-sequenced participants, respectively. Paper-wide results and their limitations: Reportedly, close to half of the unique spike-specific TCRs recognized epitopes lying outside the regions that are mutated in the B.1.351 and B.1.1.7 variants. Participants were mostly white British, with more females than males. The authors suggested clonal diversity may have been underestimated. Conclusions about previously exposed vaccinees were limited because only six AZD1222 recipients were SARS-CoV-2 seropositive at baseline. The vaccine-associated CD4 TCRs covered the entire spike protein, and the dominant responses fell in regions 160-218 and 743-854. In the small 56-69-year group, the increase in depth fell short of significance, most likely because of low power. No day 14 peak-response samples were available, so repertoires were characterized only after the peak T cell response. A significant rise in spike-specific TCR breadth and depth was observed after two AZD1222 doses relative to day 0 and relative to MenACWY recipients.

The CDR3 regions of human TCRbeta chains were analyzed by immunosequencing. The study's processing was this. TCRs in the repertoires were matched against a reference library of SARS-CoV-2-specific TCRs that had been generated with the MIRA antigen-specificity platform. Breadth was defined as the fraction of unique TCRs that were SARS-CoV-2-associated, and depth was defined as the fraction of total T cells that were SARS-CoV-2-associated. Using the MIRA data, each spike-specific TCR was mapped to the spike region that the TCR reacts to and placed in a CD4 or CD8 class. Log10-transformed breadth and depth values were compared by one-way ANOVA with Sidak's multiple comparisons tests. TCRdb obtained this table from immuneACCESS and retained in-frame rearrangements with V and J assigned. These tables miss some clones; where compared with another copy, unresolved V genes account for less than half of the shortfall, and the remainder is unexplained. The V and J calls and clone size come from that table; D and trimming were worked out from the DNA. For this sample the table gives roughly 190,000 clones, of which approximately 90% were detected only once. 0.99% of the sample goes to the ten largest clones.

The germline V gene specifies SGDLS as CDR1 and YYNGEE as CDR2. Its CDR3 holds 18 amino acids, cysteine through phenylalanine. Of the read, only the CDR3 DNA is kept; its 54 bases are in frame from base 1. Unmatched junction bases come to 18, with V trimmed by 3 bases and J by 6 bases. This specimen's time point label, per the study, means: baseline before first vaccination. The vaccinee samples were drawn from two UK trials, COV001 and COV002, one of which was a single-blind randomized controlled phase 2/3 trial testing AZD1222 (ChAdOx1 nCoV-19) in healthy adults. Trial participant PBMC samples were collected at day 0 and day 28 after the second dose for TCRbeta chain sequencing. Remarks on this clone: Its antigen has not been determined. Qualities for individual bases were not recorded, and no much larger clone is one base off.

The sequencing here drew on peripheral blood, taken on day 0 of AZD1222 vaccination. The clonotype was recovered from an adult in good health. The V and J segments used are TRBV9 and TRBJ2-3, and TRBD1 matches 8 of the central bases. The DNA sequence is as follows: TGTGCCAGCAGCGCCAGGGGGCGGACTACCTCCTTAATGGATACGCAGTATTTT. Translated, it reads CASSARGRTTSLMDTQYF.